This is a list of T cell receptor beta chains from one sample in a study of vaccination effects on CD4 cells after COVID-19. These receptors have no identified antigens. Method: immunoSEQ multiplex PCR; TCRdb's copy keeps in-frame clones and lacks some. The sample records about 79,000 clones, approximately 74% being singletons. The input for sequencing was CD4+ T cells from PBMCs cultured with HCoV-229E spike peptides, taken before COVID-19 vaccination. The receptors come from a human donor who received a COVID-19 vaccine. Each CDR3 is given with its conserved first and last residue. A D gene is named only where the DNA matches it firmly.

TRBJ2-2 | TRBD1 | TRBV29-1 | CSVVPPGGTGELFF
TRBJ2-1 | TRBD1 | TRBV27 | CASSLLETGVAEQFF
TRBJ2-6 | . | TRBV7-8 | CASRHSGANVLTF
TRBJ1-1 | . | TRBV18 | CASSPLEGAKAFF
TRBJ1-1 | . | TRBV30 | CAWSGGVWFRGRVEAFF
TRBJ2-3 | TRBD2 | TRBV25-1 | CASSIAGGTDTQYF
TRBJ2-1 | . | TRBV15 | CATSRVYGSSYNEQFF
TRBJ2-6 | . | TRBV7-2 | CASSLEAVRGANVLTF
TRBJ2-3 | TRBD1 | TRBV29-1 | CSAWTGTKSTDTQYF
TRBJ1-1 | . | TRBV9 | CASSVAGASVTEAFF
TRBJ2-3 | TRBD1 | TRBV4-3 | CASSRGTGGADTQYF
TRBJ1-1 | . | TRBV6-5 | CASSSIQGTEAFF
TRBJ1-2 | TRBD1 | TRBV4-1 | CASSQGGGQGYGYTF
TRBJ2-3 | TRBD2 | TRBV7-3 | CASSLGIAGAPQYF
TRBJ1-1 | . | TRBV5-1 | CASSRDGGGTEAFF